This T cell receptor (beta chain) was sequenced for a study of cytomegalovirus exposure and HLA in healthy donors. General study results and limits: A later examination showed that TCR association rates differed by HLA locus, with DRB1 most and HLA-C fewest. Across donors, sequencing depth was assumed by presence/absence analyses to be roughly uniform. Analysis performed later found around 15,000 TCR beta sequences associated with HLA alleles at 0.05 false discovery rate. Because they were indistinguishable, some V segments, including TRBV6-2 and TRBV6-3, were excluded.

The PCR employed 60 Vbeta primers together with 13 Jbeta primers. Assay: immunoSEQ multiplex PCR; the TCRdb copy retains only in-frame clones and omits some. The data show tens of thousands of clones, 60% to 75% seen once. The CDR3 spans 15 residues. Trimming shortened V by 2 bases and J by 0 bases, and 12 bases separated the two germline ends. Per the germline V gene, CDR1 is GTSNPN and CDR2 is SVGIG (reference sequence). Worth noting for this clone: Its antigen is not identified.

The sequencing sample was made of PBMCs. V is TRBV30 and J is TRBJ2-3, with D tentatively TRBD1 (5 bases). The clonotype comes from a man in his forties in good health and CMV-seropositive. The CDR3 here is CAWSLTDTSTDTQYF. The CDR3 DNA follows: TGTGCCTGGAGTTTGACAGACACTAGCACAGATACGCAGTATTTT.